Sequencing of this T cell receptor (beta chain) was carried out in a study of blood T cell repertoires in COVID-19. Method: immunoSEQ multiplex PCR; TCRdb's copy keeps in-frame clones and lacks some. The repertoire holds a few hundred thousand clones, with approximately 80% as singletons. The CDR3 spans 16 residues. Germline CDR1 reads SGHVS; CDR2 reads FQNEAQ. The V end was cut by 4 bases, the J end by 2 bases, with 16 bases between. Material for sequencing was peripheral blood. The receptor was isolated from an elderly woman with acute or convalescent COVID-19. The rearrangement joins TRBV7-8 to TRBJ2-3, with D tentatively TRBD2 (6 bases). CDR3 in DNA: TGTGCCAGCAGCTCTAGCCCGGGACTCGACACAGATACGCAGTATTTT. Translating it yields CASSSSPGLDTDTQYF.